The 30 T cell receptor beta chains given below trace back to one sample, sequenced in a study of blood T cell repertoires in COVID-19. Method: immunoSEQ multiplex PCR; TCRdb's copy keeps in-frame clones and lacks some. This table holds nearly 110,000 clones, 70% to 75% found once. The sequencing input was peripheral blood. These receptors originate from a human donor with acute or convalescent COVID-19. The donor label of this sample is uncertain.

With respect to this clone: At one end, the junction sequence differs from germline, possibly due to a read error. Other DNA sequences in the same sample also yield this CDR3. This chain connects TRBV7-2 to TRBJ1-5; D remains unclear. The CDR3 contains 15 residues. The germline gives CDR1 SGHTA, CDR2 FQGNSA. CDR3 in amino acids: CASSLTGLSNQPQHF. CDR3 coding DNA: TGTGCTAGCAGCTTAACCGGACTCTCTAATCAGCCCCAGCATTTT. The entire variable domain, with the rest obtained from reference TRBV7-2 and TRBJ1-5, is as follows: GAGVSQSPSNKVTEKGKDVELRCDPISGHTALYWYRQSLGQGLEFLIYFQGNSAPDKSGLPSDRFSAERTGGSVSTLTIQRTQQEDSAVYLCASSLTGLSNQPQHFGDGTRLSIL.

The chain uses TRBV18 and TRBJ2-5; 8 positions agree with TRBD2. CDR1 KGHSH and CDR2 LQKENI come from the germline V gene. J lost 1 base, V lost 2 bases, and 6 bases had no gene match. The CDR3 is 16 residues long. The CDR3 region has the DNA TGTGCCAGCTCACCAAACCCGCGGGGGGCCCAAGAGACCCAGTACTTC. Amino acids: CASSPNPRGAQETQYF. The variable domain in full, completed from reference TRBV18 and TRBJ2-5, reads NAGVMQNPRHLVRRRGQEARLRCSPMKGHSHVYWYRQLPEEGLKFMVYLQKENIIDESGMPKERFSAEFPKEGPSILRIQQVVRGDSAAYFCASSPNPRGAQETQYFGPGTRLLVL.

V usage is TRBV2 and J usage is TRBJ1-6; D is ambiguous. The germline V and J ends were trimmed by 8 bases and 14 bases, with 19 bases remaining between them. The CDR3 length is 13 residues. Germline CDR1 reads SNHLY; CDR2 reads FYNNEI. DNA for the CDR3: TGTGCCAGCCTGCGACAAGTTAATTTGGCCCTCCACTTT. Encoded protein: CASLRQVNLALHF.

The chain recombines TRBV6-1 with TRBJ2-6; 8 bases are a match to TRBD1. Germline V lookup: CDR1 MNHNS, CDR2 SASEGT. This CDR3 contains 18 residues. Trimming removed 2 bases from V and 0 bases from J; junction bases left unmatched: 6. CDR3 sequence (DNA): TGTGCCAGCAGTGAATGGGGGACAGGCACCTCTGGGGCCAACGTCCTGACTTTC. Its protein product is CASSEWGTGTSGANVLTF.

This chain uses TRBV6-1 with TRBJ2-3, with D tentatively TRBD1 (6 bases). This CDR3 has 17 residues. The V gene lost 4 bases and the J gene lost 6 bases, with 23 bases spanning the gap. The germline gives CDR1 MNHNS, CDR2 SASEGT. CDR3 coding DNA: TGTGCCAGCAGTGCCGCCGCGAGTCAGGGGCAGGGGGATACGCAGTATTTT. Protein: CASSAAASQGQGDTQYF.

V is TRBV7-2 and J is TRBJ2-3; the match to TRBD2 covers 8 bases. V gave up 2 bases and J gave up 3 bases; unmatched junction bases: 16. CDR1 and CDR2 (germline): SGHTA, FQGNSA. The CDR3 contains 19 residues. The DNA of the CDR3 is TGTGCCAGCAGCTTAAAGTTGGCCACCGGGACTAGTAGAACAGATACGCAGTATTTT. Translating gives CASSLKLATGTSRTDTQYF.

The V call is TRBV30, the J call TRBJ2-5, with 7 bases identical to TRBD2. The junction had 5 bases not matched to a gene; V was cut back by 3 bases and J by 1 base. The CDR3 covers 14 residues. The germline V gene has CDR1 GTSNPN and CDR2 SVGIG (reference sequence). The CDR3 nucleotides read TGTGCCTGGAGACCAAGGACTAGCCAAGAGACCCAGTACTTC. Its protein product is CAWRPRTSQETQYF.

This chain uses TRBV6-6 with TRBJ2-2; no definite D call. The CDR3 length is 15 residues. The V and J ends lost 1 base and 6 bases respectively, with 12 bases between them. The germline V gene encodes CDR1 MNHNY and CDR2 SVGAGI (reference sequence). This CDR3 is CASSYYPASAGELFF. The CDR3 nucleotides read TGTGCCAGCAGTTACTATCCAGCGTCCGCCGGGGAGCTGTTTTTT.

V and J are TRBV2 and TRBJ1-1, with 7 bases fitting TRBD1. CDR1 and CDR2 from the germline V gene are SNHLY and FYNNEI. The V and J ends lost 5 bases and 3 bases, in that order; junction bases with no gene match: 3. The CDR3 runs to 13 residues. The CDR3: CASSRTGDTEAFF. CDR3 bases: TGTGCCAGCAGTCGAACAGGGGACACTGAAGCTTTCTTT.

This clone was seen repeatedly, ten times or more. The junction departs from the called germline gene at one end, perhaps through a read error. The chain couples TRBV7-9 to TRBJ2-7; 7 bases fit TRBD1. Germline CDR1 reads SEHNR; CDR2 reads FQNEAQ (reference sequence). The CDR3 is made up of 11 amino acids. The CDR3 loop reads CASSSTGANHF. The CDR3 region has the DNA TGTGCCAGCAGCTCTACAGGGGCGAACCACTTC.

The chain carries TRBV19 and TRBJ1-5; TRBD1 matches at 7 bases. Trimming at V came to 8 bases and at J to 3 bases, leaving 7 bases not matched to a gene. The CDR3 has 14 amino acids. Germline CDR1 is LNHDA and CDR2 is SQIVND (reference sequence). The CDR3 region has the DNA TGTGCCAGTCAGGACAGGCGCCTCAATCAGCCCCAGCATTTT. Residues: CASQDRRLNQPQHF.

For the CDR3, the DNA is TGTGCCTCCTTGGGACAGGGTAATTCACCCCTCCACTTT. This sequence encodes CASLGQGNSPLHF. This chain links TRBV30 with TRBJ1-6, with 9 bases matching TRBD1. The CDR3 extends over 13 amino acids. The germline V gene has CDR1 GTSNPN and CDR2 SVGIG (reference sequence). V trimming: 7 bases; J trimming: 6 bases; junction bases outside the gene matches: 4.

In its sample, this clone was seen a few times. V gene TRBV6-6 combines with J gene TRBJ1-5; a possible D gene is TRBD1 (5 bases). V lost 8 bases, J lost 3 bases, and 14 bases lay in between. This CDR3 comprises 14 residues. Germline V lookup: CDR1 MNHNY, CDR2 SVGAGI (reference sequence). The CDR3 DNA reads as TGTGCCAGCTTTAACCAGGGCCTCAATCAGCCCCAGCATTTT. This codes for CASFNQGLNQPQHF.

As concerns this clone: This likely came from a read error, as a far larger clone is one base away. This chain uses TRBV27 with TRBJ1-2; TRBD1 matches at 8 bases. Germline CDR1 and CDR2: MNHEY and SMNVEV (reference sequence). This CDR3 contains 13 residues. Unmatched junction bases numbered 3, after V lost 3 bases and J lost 6 bases. CDR3 loop: CASSFGQGDGYTF. The CDR3 bases are TGTGCCAGCAGTTTTGGACAGGGCGATGGCTACACCTTC.

The chain is built from TRBV27 and TRBJ1-1, with D perhaps matching TRBD1 (5 bases). Germline V gene sequence: CDR1 MNHEY, CDR2 SMNVEV (reference sequence). The CDR3 has 13 amino acids. Trimming removed 6 bases from V and 7 bases from J, with 15 bases in between. CDR3 in amino acids: CASSLGRMDEAFF. CDR3 coding DNA: TGTGCCAGCAGCTTGGGGCGGATGGATGAAGCTTTCTTT.

V and J are TRBV2 and TRBJ2-3, with 7 bases identical to TRBD2. The CDR3 has 15 residues. Germline CDR1 reads SNHLY; CDR2 reads FYNNEI. The V gene end was trimmed by 5 bases and the J gene end by 1 base; junction bases not matched to a gene: 6. As DNA, the CDR3 is TGTGCCAGCAGTAGCGGGGCGGTGCGCACAGATACGCAGTATTTT. Its protein product is CASSSGAVRTDTQYF.

This clone was found a few times. The V call is TRBV7-9, the J call TRBJ2-7, with D perhaps matching TRBD2 (6 bases). V was clipped by 5 bases and J by 6 bases, with 11 bases between them. The CDR3 sequence is 12 residues long. Germline CDR1 reads SEHNR; CDR2 reads FQNEAQ (reference sequence). CDR3 sequence reads: CASSPGGFEQYF. As DNA, the CDR3 is TGTGCCAGCAGCCCAGGAGGGTTCGAGCAGTACTTC. Full variable domain (rest looked up from reference TRBV7-9 and TRBJ2-7): DTGVSQNPRHKITKRGQNVTFRCDPISEHNRLYWYRQTLGQGPEFLTYFQNEAQLEKSRLLSDRFSAERPKGSFSTLEIQRTEQGDSAMYLCASSPGGFEQYFGPGTRLTVT.

This rearrangement joins TRBV19 to TRBJ2-5, with 7 bases identical to TRBD1. J lost 5 bases, V lost 4 bases, and 4 bases had no gene match. This CDR3 has 13 residues. The germline CDR1 and CDR2 sequences are LNHDA and SQIVND (reference sequence). CDR3 nucleotide sequence: TGTGCCAGTAGTAAAAACAGGGGTGAGACCCAGTACTTC. Its protein is CASSKNRGETQYF.

The chain is built from TRBV11-2 and TRBJ1-3; a weak D match, TRBD1 (5 bases). Trimming stripped 2 bases from V and 2 bases from J, with 7 bases between. There are 14 residues in the CDR3. The V gene's germline CDR1 is SGHAT and CDR2 FQNNGV. CDR3 coding DNA: TGTGCCAGCAGCTTACGGGGGGCTGGAAACACCATATATTTT. As protein: CASSLRGAGNTIYF. The whole variable domain, remainder taken from reference TRBV11-2 and TRBJ1-3, is EAGVAQSPRYKIIEKRQSVAFWCNPISGHATLYWYQQILGQGPKLLIQFQNNGVVDDSQLPKDRFSAERLKGVDSTLKIQPAKLEDSAVYLCASSLRGAGNTIYFGEGSWLTVV.

This clone turned up a few times. The rearrangement uses TRBV5-6 and TRBJ2-2; 7 bases line up with TRBD1. Germline trimming cut 4 bases from V and 6 bases from J; bases unmatched to any gene: 6. Looked up from germline, CDR1 is SGHDT and CDR2 is YYEEEE. CDR3 length: 14 residues. This CDR3 is CASSGRTGAGELFF. The CDR3, as DNA: TGTGCCAGCAGCGGAAGAACAGGGGCCGGGGAGCTGTTTTTT.

The chain is built from TRBV6-5 and TRBJ2-1, with D unresolved. The CDR3 length is 14 residues. Trimming left V 6 bases short and J 0 bases short, with 9 bases between. CDR1 is MNHEY and CDR2 is SVGAGI in the germline V gene. CDR3: CASRRVSSYNEQFF. For the CDR3, the DNA is TGTGCCAGCAGAAGAGTGAGCTCCTACAATGAGCAGTTCTTC.

The chain links TRBV15 to TRBJ1-5, with TRBD1 matching 10 bases. Germline values: CDR1 LNHNV, CDR2 YYDKDF (reference sequence). The CDR3 has 18 amino acids. Trimming took 0 bases from V and 6 from J; bases not matched to a gene: 11. CDR3 in amino acids: CATSRDLWGQGLRQPQHF. Here the CDR3 DNA reads TGTGCCACCAGCAGAGATTTGTGGGGACAGGGGCTTCGTCAGCCCCAGCATTTT.

This sequence joins TRBV5-4 and TRBJ1-2; 7 nucleotides agree with TRBD1. The CDR3 extends over 15 amino acids. The germline CDR1 and CDR2 sequences are SGHNT and YYREEE (reference sequence). Trimming cost V 6 bases and J 6 bases; bases outside gene matches: 14. CDR3 region: CASTLAGRGWNGYTF. The CDR3 DNA reads TGTGCCAGCACCCTGGCGGGCAGGGGGTGGAATGGCTACACCTTC.

This clone occurred a few times. The gene calls are TRBV6-6 and TRBJ2-2; TRBD2 agrees at 11 bases. CDR3 length: 13 amino acids. Unmatched junction bases numbered 4, after V lost 9 bases and J lost 7 bases. The V gene's germline CDR1 is MNHNY and CDR2 SVGAGI (reference sequence). The CDR3: CASLAGGGGELFF. In DNA form, the CDR3 reads TGTGCCAGTTTAGCGGGGGGGGGCGGGGAGCTGTTTTTT.

On this clone: The same CDR3 also results from other DNA sequences found in this sample. The rearrangement joins TRBV18 to TRBJ2-3, with D uncertain. Trimming removed 3 bases at V and 6 bases at J, with 4 bases between. Germline loops: CDR1 KGHSH, CDR2 LQKENI. The CDR3 spans 11 residues. CDR3 sequence (DNA): TGTGCCAGCTCACCGAGCGATACGCAGTATTTT. Translating gives CASSPSDTQYF.

This clone turned up a few times. J is TRBJ1-1 and V is TRBV2; 7 positions agree with TRBD1. There are 15 residues in the CDR3. Looked up from germline, CDR1 is SNHLY and CDR2 is FYNNEI. The V gene end was trimmed by 2 bases and the J gene end by 3 bases; junction bases not matched to a gene: 6. The CDR3 sequence: CASSERGRWDTEAFF. Here the CDR3 DNA reads TGTGCCAGCAGTGAAAGGGGGCGATGGGACACTGAAGCTTTCTTT.

This clone showed up many times. The chain links TRBV20-1 to TRBJ1-4; the match to TRBD1 covers 7 bases. The ends lost 3 bases at V and 8 bases at J; junction bases unmatched: 9. Germline loops: CDR1 DFQATT, CDR2 SNEGSKA (reference sequence). The CDR3 is 14 residues long. The CDR3: CSASADRVREKLFF. DNA of the CDR3: TGCAGTGCTAGTGCCGACAGGGTCAGGGAAAAACTGTTTTTT.

The chain has TRBV5-1 and TRBJ1-4, with D unresolved. This CDR3 has 15 residues. Germline V gives CDR1 SGHRS, CDR2 YFSETQ. V was clipped by 0 bases and J by 1 base, with 7 bases between them. The CDR3 is CASSLGGKTNEKLFF. The CDR3 DNA follows: TGCGCCAGCAGCTTGGGAGGGAAAACTAATGAAAAACTGTTTTTT.

This sequence joins TRBV5-1 and TRBJ1-2; no firm D call. The CDR3 spans 16 residues. Germline CDR1 reads SGHRS; CDR2 reads YFSETQ. Deletions cut 0 bases from V and 4 bases from J, with 16 bases between. The CDR3 DNA sequence: TGCGCCAGCAGCTTGGAGGTACAGCCCTTGACCTATGGCTACACCTTC. This translates into CASSLEVQPLTYGYTF.

This CDR3 reads CASRSTSGGDISYNEQFF. In DNA, the CDR3 is TGTGCCAGCAGGTCGACTAGCGGGGGGGACATCTCCTACAATGAGCAGTTCTTC. J is TRBJ2-1 and V is TRBV5-6; 14 bases line up with TRBD2. Germline values: CDR1 SGHDT, CDR2 YYEEEE. CDR3 length equals 18 residues. J gave up 0 bases and V 5 bases, and 7 bases lay outside the gene matches.